Following are 31 T cell receptor beta chains from one sample sequenced in a study of blood T cell repertoires in COVID-19. Method: immunoSEQ multiplex PCR; TCRdb's copy keeps in-frame clones and lacks some. The table has 200,000 to 250,000 clones, 80% to 85% seen once. Source material: peripheral blood. All receptors derive from a man under 40 with active or convalescent COVID-19.

The genes are TRBV6-5 and TRBJ2-7; D perhaps matches TRBD2 (6 bases). CDR3 size: 13 residues. V was trimmed by 2 bases and J by 7 bases, leaving 12 bases between them. Germline V gene data show CDR1 as MNHEY and CDR2 as SVGAGI. CDR3 in amino acids: CASSYGGEGEQYF. Written as DNA, the CDR3 is TGTGCCAGCAGTTACGGAGGGGAAGGTGAGCAGTACTTC.

The V gene is TRBV7-8, the J gene TRBJ1-1, with TRBD1 matching over 7 bases. With 4 bases clipped from V and 4 bases from J, the junction kept 6 bases outside the gene matches. CDR1 is SGHVS and CDR2 is FQNEAQ in the germline V gene. The CDR3 extends over 14 amino acids. CDR3 sequence (DNA): TGTGCCAGCAGCTCCGGGACAGCGGGCACTGAAGCTTTCTTT. Translation: CASSSGTAGTEAFF.

A few counts support this clone. The CDR3 region has the DNA TGTGCCAGCAGCCCGGTGAGTCGCTACGAGCAGTACTTC. Protein product: CASSPVSRYEQYF. V is TRBV11-2 and J is TRBJ2-7; no clear D gene. V shed 5 bases and J shed 3 bases, with 11 bases lying between them. The length of the CDR3 is 13 residues. Germline CDR1 reads SGHAT; CDR2 reads FQNNGV.

The chain uses TRBV28 and TRBJ1-4, with TRBD1 matching 12 bases. Germline CDR1 is MDHEN and CDR2 is SYDVKM. CDR3 length: 17 residues. Losses at the gene ends were 2 bases for V and 8 bases for J; bases not matched to a gene: 9. The CDR3 nucleotides read TGTGCCAGCAGTTTAACCGGGACAGGGGGCTGGCAAGAAAAACTGTTTTTT. Translation gives CASSLTGTGGWQEKLFF.

CDR3: CASSEVRTGGDQPQHF. CDR3 sequence (DNA): TGTGCCAGCAGTGAAGTTCGGACAGGGGGCGATCAGCCCCAGCATTTT. This chain joins TRBV2 and TRBJ1-5, with 11 nucleotides matching TRBD1. The length of the CDR3 is 16 residues. Unmatched junction bases numbered 4, after V lost 1 base and J lost 5 bases. The V gene's germline CDR1 is SNHLY and CDR2 FYNNEI. Complete variable domain (other parts from reference TRBV2 and TRBJ1-5): EPEVTQTPSHQVTQMGQEVILRCVPISNHLYFYWYRQILGQKVEFLVSFYNNEISEKSEIFDDQFSVERPDGSNFTLKIRSTKLEDSAMYFCASSEVRTGGDQPQHFGDGTRLSIL.

The rearrangement links TRBV9 to TRBJ2-3, with D possibly TRBD2 on 5 matching bases. CDR3 length equals 14 residues. Germline CDR1 is SGDLS and CDR2 is YYNGEE. Trimming removed 0 bases from V and 5 bases from J, with 10 bases in between. DNA for the CDR3: TGTGCCAGCAGCGTAGGGAGGTATATAGATACGCAGTATTTT. Its translation is CASSVGRYIDTQYF. The whole variable domain, filled in from reference TRBV9 and TRBJ2-3, reads DSGVTQTPKHLITATGQRVTLRCSPRSGDLSVYWYQQSLDQGLQFLIQYYNGEERAKGNILERFSAQQFPDLHSELNLSSLELGDSALYFCASSVGRYIDTQYFGPGTRLTVL.

This chain uses TRBV5-1 with TRBJ1-1, with 8 positions matching TRBD1. The CDR3 has 14 residues. The trim removed 4 bases at V and 5 bases at J, leaving 7 bases unmatched. CDR1 is SGHRS, CDR2 YFSETQ, per germline. The CDR3 DNA follows: TGCGCCAGCAGCAACGGACAGGGTGGGACTGAAGCTTTCTTT. This codes for CASSNGQGGTEAFF.

The chain carries TRBV6-6 and TRBJ1-5, with 7 bases matching TRBD1. CDR1 and CDR2 from the germline V gene are MNHNY and SVGAGI (reference sequence). CDR3 size: 16 residues. The trim removed 4 bases at V and 2 bases at J, leaving 8 bases unmatched. The CDR3 protein is CASSLQGKGGNQPQHF. As DNA, the CDR3 is TGTGCCAGCAGTTTACAGGGGAAAGGCGGCAATCAGCCCCAGCATTTT.

The rearrangement joins TRBV7-2 to TRBJ1-3; D gene ambiguous. Germline lookup yields CDR1 SGHTA and CDR2 FQGNSA. Trimming took 5 bases from V and 0 from J, leaving 8 bases between them. The CDR3 loop spans 14 amino acids. The chain's CDR3 is CASSRPGSGNTIYF. The CDR3 bases are TGTGCCAGCAGCCGCCCGGGCTCTGGAAACACCATATATTTT.

CDR3 in amino acids: CASSLGEGDGYTF. The CDR3 bases are TGCGCCAGCAGCTTGGGGGAGGGAGATGGCTACACCTTC. This chain links TRBV5-1 with TRBJ1-2; D gene uncertain. CDR1 is SGHRS, CDR2 YFSETQ, per germline. This CDR3 has 13 amino acids. V was cut by 0 bases and J by 6 bases, with 9 bases left in between.

The gene calls are TRBV5-1 and TRBJ2-7; 9 bases are shared with TRBD1. The CDR3 totals 15 residues. With 3 bases clipped from V and 0 bases from J, the junction kept 4 bases outside the gene matches. Germline loops: CDR1 SGHRS, CDR2 YFSETQ. This CDR3 is CASSSTGGSSYEQYF. The DNA for the CDR3 is TGCGCCAGCAGCTCGACAGGGGGTTCCTCCTACGAGCAGTACTTC.

The chain combines TRBV6-5 with TRBJ2-7; TRBD1 matches at 8 bases. Germline trimming cut 5 bases from V and 0 bases from J; bases unmatched to any gene: 3. In germline, CDR1 is MNHEY, CDR2 SVGAGI. The CDR3 runs 14 residues. The CDR3 DNA is TGTGCCAGCAGTACTACAGGGGGCTCCTACGAGCAGTACTTC. Its translation: CASSTTGGSYEQYF.

This chain uses TRBV7-2 with TRBJ2-3; D is possibly TRBD1 (6 bases). The CDR3 runs 13 residues. Trimming took 5 bases from V and 3 from J, leaving 9 bases between them. Germline V lookup: CDR1 SGHTA, CDR2 FQGNSA. CDR3 sequence: CASSPDRTDTQYF. In DNA form, the CDR3 reads TGTGCCAGCAGCCCCGACAGGACAGATACGCAGTATTTT.

This clone occurred once. The chain joins TRBV13 to TRBJ2-1; 10 nucleotides agree with TRBD1. From germline, CDR1 is PRHDT and CDR2 FYEKMQ (reference sequence). Trimming removed 1 base from V and 3 bases from J; junction bases left unmatched: 6. The CDR3 extends over 17 amino acids. CDR3 loop: CASSLAADRGLYNEQFF. The CDR3 nucleotides are TGTGCCAGCAGCTTAGCGGCAGACAGGGGGCTCTACAATGAGCAGTTCTTC.

V is TRBV5-1 and J is TRBJ2-7; tentatively, D is TRBD2 (6 bases). The CDR3 contains 16 residues. The germline CDR1 and CDR2 sequences are SGHRS and YFSETQ. V lost 1 base and J lost 0, with 14 bases in between. The CDR3: CASSLLPGESSYEQYF. The CDR3 coding sequence is TGCGCCAGCAGCTTGCTTCCGGGGGAGAGCTCCTACGAGCAGTACTTC.

CDR3 coding DNA: TGTGCCAGCAGTTACTCGAAGGGGGCTATTAACTCTGGAAACACCATATATTTT. As protein: CASSYSKGAINSGNTIYF. V gene TRBV6-2 or TRBV6-3 combines with J gene TRBJ1-3, with TRBD1 identical over 7 bases. Trimming at V came to 0 bases and at J to 0 bases, leaving 8 bases not matched to a gene. Looked up from germline, CDR1 is MNHEY and CDR2 is SVGEGT. CDR3 length equals 18 residues.

The V gene is TRBV28, the J gene TRBJ1-4; 8 bases fit TRBD1. In germline, CDR1 is MDHEN, CDR2 SYDVKM. CDR3 length: 17 amino acids. After removal of 5 bases from V and 0 bases from J, the junction contained 8 bases not matched to a gene. The CDR3 sequence: CASSTGQGVSTNEKLFF. The DNA for the CDR3 is TGTGCCAGCAGTACAGGACAGGGCGTCTCAACTAATGAAAAACTGTTTTTT.

This clone has more than one count but fewer than ten. V gene TRBV7-2 combines with J gene TRBJ2-1, with D maybe TRBD1 (5 bases). The V gene's germline CDR1 is SGHTA and CDR2 FQGNSA. The CDR3 extends over 15 amino acids. V lost 5 bases and J lost 2, with 13 bases in between. The CDR3 loop reads CASSPQGPTYNEQFF. In DNA form, the CDR3 reads TGTGCCAGCAGCCCTCAGGGCCCCACCTACAATGAGCAGTTCTTC.

The chain uses TRBV5-1 and TRBJ1-1, with D unclear. V lost 2 bases and J 3 bases, leaving 11 bases between the germline ends. Germline CDR1 and CDR2: SGHRS and YFSETQ. The CDR3 is 14 amino acids. This CDR3 reads CASSFAGVYTEAFF. CDR3 DNA: TGCGCCAGCAGCTTCGCGGGCGTATACACTGAAGCTTTCTTT.

On this clone itself: Additional DNA sequences in this sample encode the identical CDR3. CDR3 sequence: CASRQGSEKLFF. CDR3 DNA sequence: TGTGCCAGCAGACAGGGTTCCGAAAAACTGTTTTTT. The chain carries TRBV28 and TRBJ1-4; TRBD1 might be the D (6 bases). V was cut by 6 bases and J by 8 bases, with 10 bases left in between. Germline V CDR1 and CDR2: MDHEN, SYDVKM. This CDR3 has 12 residues.

J is TRBJ2-1 and V is TRBV7-2, with a weak D call TRBD1 (5 bases). V was shortened by 2 bases and J by 3 bases, with 11 bases between the two germline ends. CDR3 length: 15 residues. CDR1 is SGHTA and CDR2 is FQGNSA in the germline V gene. The CDR3 DNA is TGTGCCAGCAGCTTAAACAGGAGAGTCTACAATGAGCAGTTCTTC. Translating gives CASSLNRRVYNEQFF.

This clone occurred a few times. The chain has TRBV19 and TRBJ1-1; D is uncertain. This CDR3 comprises 12 residues. Trimming cost V 5 bases and J 5 bases, with 9 bases left between them. The germline gives CDR1 LNHDA, CDR2 SQIVND (reference sequence). CDR3 in DNA: TGTGCCAGTAGTTCGGGGAGGACTGAAGCTTTCTTT. Translating gives CASSSGRTEAFF.

The V gene is TRBV5-1, the J gene TRBJ1-1; 8 positions match TRBD1. The CDR3 is 15 amino acids. Germline CDR1 SGHRS, CDR2 YFSETQ. Germline trimming cut 0 bases from V and 1 base from J; bases unmatched to any gene: 2. This chain's CDR3 is CASSLAGTGNTEAFF. DNA of the CDR3: TGCGCCAGCAGCTTGGCCGGGACAGGGAACACTGAAGCTTTCTTT.

The V call is TRBV5-5, the J call TRBJ2-1; 7 bases fit TRBD2. This CDR3 spans 13 amino acids. Germline CDR1 is SGHKS and CDR2 is YYEKEE (reference sequence). Losses at the gene ends were 4 bases for V and 8 bases for J; bases not matched to a gene: 6. Here the CDR3 DNA reads TGTGCCAGCAGCAGGGACTATTACGATGAGCAGTTCTTC. Translated, it gives CASSRDYYDEQFF. Supplemented by reference TRBV5-5 and TRBJ2-1, the full variable domain reads DAGVTQSPTHLIKTRGQQVTLRCSPISGHKSVSWYQQVLGQGPQFIFQYYEKEERGRGNFPDRFSARQFPNYSSELNVNALLLGDSALYLCASSRDYYDEQFFGPGTRLTVL.

The rearrangement links TRBV29-1 to TRBJ1-2, with 8 bases that match TRBD1. V was clipped by 5 bases and J by 2 bases; unmatched bases: 4. Germline V CDR1 and CDR2: SQVTM, ANQGSEA. This CDR3 spans 13 amino acids. CDR3 region: CSVIDRGNYGYTF. The DNA for the CDR3 is TGCAGCGTTATAGACAGGGGCAACTATGGCTACACCTTC.

V gene TRBV9 combines with J gene TRBJ1-2, with 7 bases aligning to TRBD1. The V gene's germline CDR1 is SGDLS and CDR2 YYNGEE. This CDR3 spans 14 amino acids. J gave up 4 bases and V 0 bases, and 3 bases lay outside the gene matches. The chain's CDR3 is CASSVGQGSYGYTF. The DNA of the CDR3 is TGTGCCAGCAGCGTAGGACAGGGTAGCTATGGCTACACCTTC. Filled out from reference TRBV9 and TRBJ1-2, the complete variable domain reads DSGVTQTPKHLITATGQRVTLRCSPRSGDLSVYWYQQSLDQGLQFLIQYYNGEERAKGNILERFSAQQFPDLHSELNLSSLELGDSALYFCASSVGQGSYGYTFGSGTRLTVV.

The table lists this clone with a count of one. The V gene is TRBV9, the J gene TRBJ2-2; 10 nucleotides line up with TRBD2. The CDR3 extends over 16 amino acids. The V and J ends lost 6 bases and 0 bases, in that order; junction bases with no gene match: 5. Germline V gives CDR1 SGDLS, CDR2 YYNGEE. CDR3 nucleotides: TGTGCCAGCAAGAGCGGGAGGGTGGCGAACACCGGGGAGCTGTTTTTT. This gives the protein CASKSGRVANTGELFF. The variable domain in full, completed from reference TRBV9 and TRBJ2-2, reads DSGVTQTPKHLITATGQRVTLRCSPRSGDLSVYWYQQSLDQGLQFLIQYYNGEERAKGNILERFSAQQFPDLHSELNLSSLELGDSALYFCASKSGRVANTGELFFGEGSRLTVL.

This sequence joins TRBV19 and TRBJ2-7; D is unclear. The CDR3 length is 13 residues. From germline, CDR1 is LNHDA and CDR2 SQIVND (reference sequence). Trimming removed 7 bases from V and 2 bases from J, with 12 bases in between. The CDR3 spells CASTGSGTYEQYF. DNA for the CDR3: TGTGCCAGTACAGGAAGTGGTACCTACGAGCAGTACTTC.

For the CDR3, the DNA is TGTGCCAGCAGCTTACTCGAAAGCTACGAGCAGTACTTC. The encoded protein is CASSLLESYEQYF. The chain uses TRBV5-8 and TRBJ2-7; D is undetermined. The CDR3 totals 13 residues. Germline CDR1 and CDR2: SGHTS and YDEGEE. Trimming cost V 2 bases and J 3 bases, with 9 bases left between them.

The rearrangement uses TRBV4-1 and TRBJ2-2, with 7 bases fitting TRBD1. V lost 4 bases, J lost 4 bases, and 18 bases stayed unmatched. CDR1 is MGHRA and CDR2 is YSYEKL in the germline V gene. This CDR3 has 19 residues. Here the CDR3 DNA reads TGCGCCAGCAGCCGCCTAGGGGCAGATTTAGGGGGCGGCACCGGGGAGCTGTTTTTT. Its protein product is CASSRLGADLGGGTGELFF.

The chain employs TRBV27 and TRBJ2-5; weak D call: TRBD1 (6 bases). With 6 bases removed from V and 0 bases from J, the gap between germline ends came to 14 bases. The germline CDR1 and CDR2 sequences are MNHEY and SMNVEV (reference sequence). The CDR3 runs 15 residues. DNA of the CDR3: TGTGCCAGCAGCCCAAGAAGGGGGTACCAAGAGACCCAGTACTTC. Protein sequence: CASSPRRGYQETQYF.